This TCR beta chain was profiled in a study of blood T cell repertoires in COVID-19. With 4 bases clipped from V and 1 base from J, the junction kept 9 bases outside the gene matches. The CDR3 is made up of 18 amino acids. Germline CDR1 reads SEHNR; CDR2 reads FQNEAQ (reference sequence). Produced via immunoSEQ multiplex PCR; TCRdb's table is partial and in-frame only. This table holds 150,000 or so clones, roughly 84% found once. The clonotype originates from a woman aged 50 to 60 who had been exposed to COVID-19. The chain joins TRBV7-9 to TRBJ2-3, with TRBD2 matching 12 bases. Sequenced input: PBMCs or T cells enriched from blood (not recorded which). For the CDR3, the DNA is TGTGCCAGCAGCTCCCCCCGACTAGCGGGGGTAGGCACAGATACGCAGTATTTT. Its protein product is CASSSPRLAGVGTDTQYF.